The 15 T cell receptor beta chains below come from one sample, sequenced in a study of T cell repertoires in ileal Crohn's disease. Sequenced by immunoSEQ multiplex PCR; TCRdb stores in-frame clones only, minus some. The sample lists roughly 8,600 clones, 85% occurring once. The time point denotes: inflamed ileum from the surgical specimen. Sequenced material: ileal tissue. These TCRs come from an adult with Crohn's disease.

V gene TRBV6-5 combines with J gene TRBJ1-3; no clear D gene. The V gene lost 4 bases and the J gene lost 0 bases, with 7 bases spanning the gap. CDR1 is MNHEY and CDR2 is SVGAGI in the germline V gene. The CDR3 totals 14 residues. The DNA for the CDR3 is TGTGCCAGCAGTTCAAGGGTCTCTGGAAACACCATATATTTT. Its translation is CASSSRVSGNTIYF.

The chain uses TRBV29-1 and TRBJ2-2, with 10 bases matching TRBD2. V was clipped by 4 bases and J by 2 bases; unmatched bases: 7. Germline V CDR1 and CDR2: SQVTM, ANQGSEA. The CDR3 runs 16 residues. CDR3 in DNA: TGCAGCGTTGGGCTAGCGGGAGTAGGTAACACCGGGGAGCTGTTTTTT. Protein sequence: CSVGLAGVGNTGELFF.

This clone was detected once. V usage is TRBV29-1 and J usage is TRBJ1-2; the D gene is possibly TRBD1 (5 bases). This CDR3 has 15 residues. CDR1 and CDR2 (germline): SQVTM, ANQGSEA. Between the trimmed V and J ends, which lost 4 bases and 3 bases, there was a span of 18 bases. The CDR3 sequence: CSVVETVRGHYGYTF. CDR3 coding DNA: TGCAGCGTTGTCGAGACAGTGAGAGGGCACTATGGCTACACCTTC.

V usage is TRBV13 and J usage is TRBJ1-1; a possible D gene is TRBD1 (5 bases). The CDR3 sequence is 14 residues long. Between the trimmed V and J ends, which lost 2 bases and 8 bases, there was a span of 15 bases. The V gene's germline CDR1 is PRHDT and CDR2 FYEKMQ (reference sequence). CDR3 sequence reads: CASSLTQGGREAFF. The CDR3 DNA sequence: TGTGCCAGCAGCTTAACTCAGGGCGGGAGGGAAGCTTTCTTT.

V and J are TRBV7-8 and TRBJ2-7; D is perhaps TRBD1 (5 bases). Germline-derived CDR1 and CDR2 are SGHVS and FQNEAQ. There are 16 residues in the CDR3. Between the trimmed V and J ends, which lost 6 bases and 3 bases, there was a span of 21 bases. The CDR3 DNA reads as TGTGCCAGCAGGCGTTCCGGTGAGACAGCAAGCTACGAGCAGTACTTC. Translation: CASRRSGETASYEQYF.

Comment on this clone: This sample includes further DNA sequences coding for the same CDR3. V gene TRBV5-4 combines with J gene TRBJ1-1, with TRBD1 matching 9 bases. The CDR3 is 15 residues long. The germline V gene has CDR1 SGHNT and CDR2 YYREEE (reference sequence). The trim removed 4 bases at V and 1 base at J, leaving 5 bases unmatched. In nucleotides, the CDR3 is TGTGCCAGCAGCACACCGGGACAGGGGAACACTGAAGCTTTCTTT. This translates into CASSTPGQGNTEAFF.

The rearrangement links TRBV5-6 to TRBJ2-5; D may be TRBD2 (7 bases). Trimming removed 2 bases at V and 4 bases at J, with 18 bases between. The length of the CDR3 is 16 residues. Germline V CDR1 and CDR2: SGHDT, YYEEEE. The DNA of the CDR3 is TGTGCCAGCAGCTTAACTTTCGGGGGCGGGAGAGAGACCCAGTACTTC. It specifies CASSLTFGGGRETQYF. The variable domain in full, with the rest retrieved from reference TRBV5-6 and TRBJ2-5, is DAGVTQSPTHLIKTRGQQVTLRCSPKSGHDTVSWYQQALGQGPQFIFQYYEEEERQRGNFPDRFSGHQFPNYSSELNVNALLLGDSALYLCASSLTFGGGRETQYFGPGTRLLVL.

V and J are TRBV27 and TRBJ1-1; D is uncertain. V shed 5 bases and J shed 0 bases, with 19 bases lying between them. Germline V lookup: CDR1 MNHEY, CDR2 SMNVEV (reference sequence). The CDR3 extends over 17 amino acids. CDR3 residues: CASSPLGRRTLNTEAFF. CDR3 nucleotides: TGTGCCAGCAGTCCACTAGGGCGGAGGACCCTGAACACTGAAGCTTTCTTT.

The chain is built from TRBV18 and TRBJ1-2; D is perhaps TRBD1 (6 bases). CDR3 length equals 14 residues. Germline lookup yields CDR1 KGHSH and CDR2 LQKENI. V gave up 0 bases and J gave up 8 bases, with 13 bases separating them. The CDR3 spells CASSPPTGTWGYTF. The CDR3 DNA reads TGTGCCAGCTCACCACCAACAGGGACCTGGGGCTACACCTTC.

The chain has TRBV5-1 and TRBJ2-6; possibly TRBD1 or TRBD2 for D (5 bases each). V lost 0 bases and J 5 bases, leaving 9 bases between the germline ends. In germline, CDR1 is SGHRS, CDR2 YFSETQ. The CDR3 covers 15 residues. This chain's CDR3 is CASSLVGDRANVLTF. The CDR3 DNA sequence: TGCGCCAGCAGCTTGGTTGGGGACCGGGCCAACGTCCTGACTTTC.

This clone appeared a few times. The gene calls are TRBV30 and TRBJ1-6; maybe TRBD1 (6 bases). CDR1 and CDR2 from the germline V gene are GTSNPN and SVGIG (reference sequence). This CDR3 spans 14 amino acids. Trimming took off 3 bases at V and 7 bases at J, with 13 bases between the two ends. For the CDR3, the DNA is TGTGCCTGGAGATCACAGGGTCAGAATTCACCCCTCCACTTT. This encodes CAWRSQGQNSPLHF.

This chain links TRBV11-2 with TRBJ1-2; 7 bases map to TRBD1. The germline CDR1 and CDR2 sequences are SGHAT and FQNNGV. The CDR3 covers 13 residues. V lost 0 bases and J lost 6; bases outside the gene matches: 1. In DNA form, the CDR3 reads TGTGCCAGCAGCTTAGAGACAGGGAATGGCTACACCTTC. Translated, it gives CASSLETGNGYTF.

This chain uses TRBV28 with TRBJ1-1; no reliable D call. V was trimmed by 2 bases and J by 1 base, leaving 8 bases between them. Germline assignment: CDR1 MDHEN and CDR2 SYDVKM. CDR3 length: 14 amino acids. This CDR3 is CASSLVSENTEAFF. DNA for the CDR3: TGTGCCAGCAGTTTAGTTTCCGAGAACACTGAAGCTTTCTTT.

Turning to this clone: The sample contains more than one DNA sequence encoding this CDR3. The chain couples TRBV14 to TRBJ2-3, with D possibly TRBD2 on 5 matching bases. The V end was cut by 4 bases, the J end by 3 bases, with 11 bases between. Looked up from germline, CDR1 is SGHDN and CDR2 is FVKESK. There are 14 residues in the CDR3. CDR3 loop: CASSPLTGTDTQYF. The CDR3 nucleotides read TGTGCCAGCAGCCCCCTCACGGGAACAGATACGCAGTATTTT.

Here the CDR3 DNA reads TGTGCCAGCATAAGCTGGACAGGGGAAAACACTGAAGCTTTCTTT. Translation gives CASISWTGENTEAFF. The V gene is TRBV27, the J gene TRBJ1-1; 9 bases agree with TRBD1. V lost 7 bases to trimming and J lost 2 bases; unmatched junction nucleotides: 8. Germline CDR1 is MNHEY and CDR2 is SMNVEV (reference sequence). CDR3 size: 15 residues.